This TCR beta chain appears in the sequencing data of a study of STAT5B mutations in CD4+ large granular lymphocyte leukemia. The CDR3 has 14 amino acids. V lost 5 bases and J 10 bases, leaving 21 bases between the germline ends. CDR1 and CDR2 (germline): SGHNT, YYREEE (reference sequence). Original analysis: A productive frequency of 2.59 x 10-5 was the lowest detectable. Sequencing used immunoSEQ multiplex PCR; TCRdb keeps in-frame clones, though not all of them. The D gene and trimming were derived from the DNA, and the V and J assignments and clone size from that table. There are 30,000 to 35,000 clones in the sample; around 88% occur only once, and more than 0.95% lies in the top ten. Whole-study findings and limits: Approximately 25% of private leukemic clonotypes occurred rarely in other patients' non-leukemic repertoires. 8/27 top patient clones versus 2/35 control clones were TRBV06-family. Higher CD4+ than CD8+ T-LGLL clonality might reflect small sample size.

Notes on this clone: The target antigen is unknown.

The chain recombines TRBV5-4 with TRBJ1-2, with D unclear. The sequenced material came from CD4+ T cells from blood buffy coats. This receptor was identified in a human donor in good health. The CDR3 here is CASRGNLGGGIYTF. The DNA for the CDR3 is TGTGCCAGCAGGGGGAATCTGGGTGGTGGCATCTACACCTTC.